The 19 T cell receptor beta chains below were found in one sample sequenced in a study of blood T cell repertoires in COVID-19. Clones were sequenced by immunoSEQ multiplex PCR, and TCRdb holds only the in-frame ones, with some missing. The sample lists roughly 76,000 clones; approximately 90% were seen once. Input material: peripheral blood. The origin of the receptors is a woman aged 60-75 years with active COVID-19.

This chain connects TRBV11-2 to TRBJ2-5; 7 nucleotides agree with TRBD2. CDR1 SGHAT and CDR2 FQNNGV come from the germline V gene. The junction had 8 bases not matched to a gene; V was cut back by 6 bases and J by 10 bases. The CDR3 is 12 residues long. The CDR3 DNA reads as TGTGCCAGCAGTAATGCGGGAGTGCTCCAGTACTTC. Its translation: CASSNAGVLQYF.

V usage is TRBV19 and J usage is TRBJ1-2; 9 nucleotides agree with TRBD1. CDR1 is LNHDA and CDR2 is SQIVND in the germline V gene (reference sequence). After removal of 4 bases from V and 4 bases from J, the junction contained 7 bases not matched to a gene. This CDR3 is 15 amino acids long. CDR3 in amino acids: CASSTPGQGGYGYTF. CDR3 sequence (DNA): TGTGCCAGTAGTACTCCGGGACAGGGAGGCTATGGCTACACCTTC. Full variable domain (remainder filled in from reference TRBV19 and TRBJ1-2): DGGITQSPKYLFRKEGQNVTLSCEQNLNHDAMYWYRQDPGQGLRLIYYSQIVNDFQKGDIAEGYSVSREKKESFPLTVTSAQKNPTAFYLCASSTPGQGGYGYTFGSGTRLTVV.

The chain couples TRBV27 to TRBJ1-2, with 7 bases fitting TRBD1. CDR3 size: 14 residues. Germline V gene sequence: CDR1 MNHEY, CDR2 SMNVEV (reference sequence). Germline trimming cut 2 bases from V and 6 bases from J; bases unmatched to any gene: 6. CDR3 amino acids: CASSLQGDHDGYTF. CDR3 DNA: TGTGCCAGCAGTTTACAGGGGGATCATGATGGCTACACCTTC.

This chain connects TRBV6-1 to TRBJ2-5; 7 nucleotides match TRBD1. The CDR3 runs 15 residues. Germline-derived CDR1 and CDR2 are MNHNS and SASEGT. Trimming at V came to 2 bases and at J to 5 bases, leaving 8 bases not matched to a gene. The CDR3 reads CASSEKGARSETQYF. The CDR3 region has the DNA TGTGCCAGCAGTGAAAAGGGGGCCCGATCTGAGACCCAGTACTTC.

The V call is TRBV28, the J call TRBJ2-1; 9 nucleotides match TRBD1. The CDR3 is 16 residues long. Germline CDR1 and CDR2: MDHEN and SYDVKM. The junction had 9 bases not matched to a gene; V was cut back by 4 bases and J by 5 bases. CDR3 residues: CASSSPLRDRDNEQFF. CDR3 bases: TGTGCCAGCAGTTCACCCCTCCGGGACAGGGACAATGAGCAGTTCTTC. Drawing the rest from reference TRBV28 and TRBJ2-1, the complete variable domain is DVKVTQSSRYLVKRTGEKVFLECVQDMDHENMFWYRQDPGLGLRLIYFSYDVKMKEKGDIPEGYSVSREKKERFSLILESASTNQTSMYLCASSSPLRDRDNEQFFGPGTRLTVL.

The V call is TRBV6-5, the J call TRBJ2-2; weak D call: TRBD1 (7 bases). The V gene lost 6 bases and the J gene lost 2 bases, with 13 bases spanning the gap. CDR1 and CDR2 from the germline V gene are MNHEY and SVGAGI. The CDR3 is made up of 15 amino acids. CDR3 DNA sequence: TGTGCCAGCAGGACAGGGACTGTAAACACCGGGGAGCTGTTTTTT. Encoded protein: CASRTGTVNTGELFF.

The chain has TRBV5-1 and TRBJ2-5, with a tentative D call TRBD1 (6 bases). This CDR3 has 15 residues. Germline V CDR1 and CDR2: SGHRS, YFSETQ. V shed 0 bases and J shed 4 bases, with 13 bases lying between them. CDR3 nucleotides: TGCGCCAGCAGCTTGGCCGGGACAACCTTAGAGACCCAGTACTTC. It codes for CASSLAGTTLETQYF.

This chain uses TRBV30 with TRBJ2-1; 11 bases map to TRBD2. The trim removed 4 bases at V and 10 bases at J, leaving 12 bases unmatched. This CDR3 has 15 residues. Germline lookup yields CDR1 GTSNPN and CDR2 SVGIG (reference sequence). CDR3 in DNA: TGTGCCTGGAAAAGGGTAGCGGGAGGGCCCCGGGAGCAGTTCTTC. It encodes CAWKRVAGGPREQFF.

V is TRBV7-8 and J is TRBJ1-5, with TRBD1 matching over 11 bases. This CDR3 region has 16 residues. The V segment lost 4 bases and the J segment 3 bases; nucleotides outside the gene matches: 5. CDR1 is SGHVS, CDR2 FQNEAQ, per germline. DNA for the CDR3: TGTGCCAGCAGCTCGGACAGGGGGCGCCTCAATCAGCCCCAGCATTTT. Amino acid sequence: CASSSDRGRLNQPQHF.

The V gene is TRBV10-2, the J gene TRBJ2-7, with 7 bases lining up with TRBD2. The germline CDR1 and CDR2 sequences are WSHSY and SAAADI. The trim removed 5 bases at V and 2 bases at J, leaving 3 bases unmatched. The CDR3 contains 13 residues. The CDR3 spells CASSQSGTYEQYF. The DNA of the CDR3 is TGCGCCAGCAGTCAAAGCGGGACCTACGAGCAGTACTTC.

The chain employs TRBV4-1 and TRBJ2-3; 10 bases match TRBD2. The CDR3 consists of 17 residues. In germline, CDR1 is MGHRA, CDR2 YSYEKL. The V gene end was trimmed by 1 base and the J gene end by 4 bases; junction bases not matched to a gene: 8. CDR3 bases: TGCGCCAGCAGCCAAGTCTCGCTAGCGGGAGTGGCAGATACGCAGTATTTT. It translates to CASSQVSLAGVADTQYF.

This chain links TRBV5-1 with TRBJ2-6; D is perhaps TRBD1 (6 bases). This CDR3 has 17 amino acids. Between the trimmed V and J ends, which lost 7 bases and 0 bases, there was a span of 17 bases. From germline, CDR1 is SGHRS and CDR2 YFSETQ. The CDR3 DNA is TGCGCCAGCTCCCTCTATACAGGGAGCTCTGGGGCCAACGTCCTGACTTTC. Translation: CASSLYTGSSGANVLTF.

V and J are TRBV2 and TRBJ2-3; 10 nucleotides agree with TRBD1. The CDR3 is 15 residues long. Germline assignment: CDR1 SNHLY and CDR2 FYNNEI. V lost 4 bases, J lost 4 bases, and 5 bases stayed unmatched. The CDR3 DNA is TGTGCCAGCAGTGTCGGACAGGGGGGCGCAGATACGCAGTATTTT. Amino acid sequence: CASSVGQGGADTQYF.

CDR3 in amino acids: CATRSRLGSEQFF. The CDR3 DNA reads as TGTGCCACCAGGTCCCGACTAGGATCCGAGCAGTTCTTC. The chain recombines TRBV15 with TRBJ2-1; tentative D call: TRBD2 (6 bases). CDR1 is LNHNV, CDR2 YYDKDF, per germline (reference sequence). This CDR3 is 13 amino acids long. V lost 6 bases, J lost 10 bases, and 16 bases lay in between.

The chain joins TRBV15 to TRBJ2-1; TRBD2 agrees at 7 bases. With V trimmed by 4 bases and J by 5 bases, 5 bases remained unmatched. The V gene's germline CDR1 is LNHNV and CDR2 YYDKDF (reference sequence). CDR3 size: 14 residues. The CDR3 nucleotides read TGTGCCACCAGCACGCGGGAGACCCACAATGAGCAGTTCTTC. Residues: CATSTRETHNEQFF.

This clone showed up just once. V is TRBV6-5 and J is TRBJ2-1; 10 bases are shared with TRBD2. The CDR3 has 14 residues. The J segment lost 8 bases and the V segment lost 5 bases, leaving 6 bases of the junction unmatched. In germline, CDR1 is MNHEY, CDR2 SVGAGI. The CDR3 nucleotides are TGTGCCAGCAGTAGCGGGAGGGCCTATTATGAGCAGTTCTTC. This translates into CASSSGRAYYEQFF.

This chain links TRBV5-8 with TRBJ1-3; no reliable D call. The germline CDR1 and CDR2 sequences are SGHTS and YDEGEE. The CDR3 loop spans 17 amino acids. Trimming removed 5 bases at V and 0 bases at J, with 18 bases between. Here the CDR3 DNA reads TGTGCCAGCAGTATCGACGCTGGGTACAGCTCTGGAAACACCATATATTTT. Amino acid sequence: CASSIDAGYSSGNTIYF.

This chain connects TRBV5-8 to TRBJ1-1; 9 bases are shared with TRBD1. V dropped 4 bases and J dropped 5; count of bases not matched to a gene: 6. From germline, CDR1 is SGHTS and CDR2 YDEGEE. The CDR3 is made up of 14 amino acids. The CDR3, as DNA: TGTGCCAGCAGCCGGGACAGGGCTAGGACTGAAGCTTTCTTT. This gives the protein CASSRDRARTEAFF.

The chain joins TRBV5-4 to TRBJ2-1; 7 bases line up with TRBD2. With V trimmed by 0 bases and J by 10 bases, 10 bases remained unmatched. Germline-derived CDR1 and CDR2 are SGHNT and YYREEE (reference sequence). CDR3 size: 15 residues. CDR3 bases: TGTGCCAGCAGCTTGGAGCGGGGCGGGAGAGACGAGCAGTTCTTC. It yields the protein CASSLERGGRDEQFF.